This T cell receptor beta chain was documented in a study of blood T cell repertoires in COVID-19. In this sample, this clone turned up once. The method was immunoSEQ multiplex PCR; TCRdb's version includes in-frame clones alone and lacks a portion of them. The data contain approximately 250,000 clones, approximately 89% of them seen just once; the ten biggest clones take up more than 1%. The CDR3 contains 13 residues. V was trimmed by 3 bases and J by 12 bases, leaving 15 bases between them. CDR1 and CDR2 from the germline V gene are KGHSY and FQNENV. The cohort comprised adults aged about 18 to 100 years residing in approximately 25 US areas.

The sample consisted of PBMCs or T cells enriched from blood (not recorded which). The rearrangement links TRBV16 to TRBJ2-1; tentatively, D is TRBD2 (6 bases). This TCR was sampled from a woman aged 40 to 50 with acute COVID-19. The CDR3 DNA sequence: TGTGCCAGCAGCCATACGACCGACGGGGGGCAGTTCTTC. Its protein product is CASSHTTDGGQFF.